This T cell receptor beta chain was sequenced for a study of Tregs in tolerant kidney transplant recipients. This CDR3 has 13 amino acids. Trimming removed 5 bases at V and 4 bases at J, with 12 bases between. Germline V gives CDR1 KGHSH, CDR2 LQKENI. Sequencing was performed with immunoSEQ multiplex PCR; in TCRdb, only in-frame clones are kept and a portion is missing. The repertoire holds 75,000 to 100,000 clones, roughly 93% seen once, with under 2% in the top ten. Recipients received nonmyeloablative bone marrow transplants from related graft donors, with transient mixed chimerism. This clone appeared once.

The TCR comes from a human patient who received a combined kidney and bone marrow transplant. A subset of T cells may come from the graft donor. Here the sequenced sample was CD4+ T cells from blood (PBMCs), taken 12 months after the transplant. V and J are TRBV18 and TRBJ2-7, with D possibly TRBD1 on 6 matching bases. CDR3 DNA sequence: TGTGCCAGCTCAACAGGGTTTCGGTACGAGCAGTACTTC. Translating it yields CASSTGFRYEQYF.